This T cell receptor beta chain was found in a study of shared clonotypes between healthy human individuals. As concerns this clone: The antigen remains undetermined.

The table came from immunoSEQ multiplex PCR; TCRdb's copy has only in-frame clones and leaves some out. The table lists 800,000 or so clones, 90% to 97% of them singletons. CD8 cells regarded as naive lacked CD45RO, were positively chosen for CCR7, and omitted terminally differentiated effector memory CD45RA+ cells. Nashville, Tennessee was home to all donors, who were Caucasian adults. The V segment lost 0 bases and the J segment 3 bases; nucleotides outside the gene matches: 4. Germline CDR1 is ENHRY and CDR2 is SYGVKD. This CDR3 spans 15 amino acids. General study results and limits: Richness estimates generally favored naive over memory subsets. Tissues were not sampled, only blood, and their repertoires likely differ.

Specimen: naive CD8+ T cells sorted from blood. The TCR was taken from a man aged 30 to 45 in good health. J is TRBJ2-7 and V is TRBV10-3; TRBD2 agrees at 8 bases. The CDR3 DNA reads TGTGCCATCAGTGAGTCGTGGGGGACTAGCTACGAGCAGTACTTC. Translated: CAISESWGTSYEQYF.